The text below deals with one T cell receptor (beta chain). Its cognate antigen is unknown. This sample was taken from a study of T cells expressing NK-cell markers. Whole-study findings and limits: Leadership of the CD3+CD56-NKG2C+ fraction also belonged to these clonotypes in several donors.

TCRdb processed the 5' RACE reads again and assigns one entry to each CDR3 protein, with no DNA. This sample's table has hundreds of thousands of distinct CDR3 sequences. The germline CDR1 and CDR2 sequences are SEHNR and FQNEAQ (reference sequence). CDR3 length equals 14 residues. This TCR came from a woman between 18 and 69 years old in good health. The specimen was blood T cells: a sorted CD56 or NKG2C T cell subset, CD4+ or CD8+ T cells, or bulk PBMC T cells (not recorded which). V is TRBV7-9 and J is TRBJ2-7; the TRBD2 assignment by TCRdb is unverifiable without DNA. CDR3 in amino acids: CASRGTRDTYEQYF.